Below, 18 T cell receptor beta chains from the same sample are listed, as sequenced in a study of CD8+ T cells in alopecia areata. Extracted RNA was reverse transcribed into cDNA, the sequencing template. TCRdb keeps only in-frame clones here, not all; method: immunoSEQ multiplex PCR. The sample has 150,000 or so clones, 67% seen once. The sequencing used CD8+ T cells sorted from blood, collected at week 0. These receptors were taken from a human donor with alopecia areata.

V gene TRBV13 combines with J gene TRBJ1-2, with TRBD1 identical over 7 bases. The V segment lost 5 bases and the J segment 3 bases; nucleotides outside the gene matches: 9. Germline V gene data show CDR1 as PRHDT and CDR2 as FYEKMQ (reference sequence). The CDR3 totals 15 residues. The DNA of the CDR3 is TGTGCCAGCAGCCTTAACAGGGGTATAGACTATGGCTACACCTTC. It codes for CASSLNRGIDYGYTF.

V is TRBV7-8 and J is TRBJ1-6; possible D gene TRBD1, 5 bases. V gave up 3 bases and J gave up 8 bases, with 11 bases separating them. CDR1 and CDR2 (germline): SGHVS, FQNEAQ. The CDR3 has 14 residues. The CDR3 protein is CASSFRVSDSPLHF. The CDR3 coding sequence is TGTGCCAGCAGCTTCAGGGTTTCGGATTCACCCCTCCACTTT.

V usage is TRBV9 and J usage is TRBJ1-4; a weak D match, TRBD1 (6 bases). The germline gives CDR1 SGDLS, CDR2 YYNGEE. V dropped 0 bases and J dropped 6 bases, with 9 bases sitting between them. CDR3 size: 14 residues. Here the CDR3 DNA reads TGTGCCAGCAGCGTAGGGGGGGCCGATGAAAAACTGTTTTTT. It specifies CASSVGGADEKLFF.

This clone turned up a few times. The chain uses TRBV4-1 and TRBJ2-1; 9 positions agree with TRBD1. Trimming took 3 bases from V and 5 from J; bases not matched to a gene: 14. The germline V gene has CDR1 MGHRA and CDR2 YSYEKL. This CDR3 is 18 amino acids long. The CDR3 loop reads CASSHTRARTGVHNEQFF. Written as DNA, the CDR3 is TGCGCCAGCAGCCACACCCGGGCCAGGACAGGGGTCCACAATGAGCAGTTCTTC.

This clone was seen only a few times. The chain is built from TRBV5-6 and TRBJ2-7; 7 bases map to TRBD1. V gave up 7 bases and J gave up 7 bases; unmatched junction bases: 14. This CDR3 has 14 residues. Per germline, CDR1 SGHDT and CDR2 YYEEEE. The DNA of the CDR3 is TGTGCCAGCGACCGACAGGGCGATATGTGGGAGCAGTACTTC. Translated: CASDRQGDMWEQYF. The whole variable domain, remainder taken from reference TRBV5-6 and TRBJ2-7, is DAGVTQSPTHLIKTRGQQVTLRCSPKSGHDTVSWYQQALGQGPQFIFQYYEEEERQRGNFPDRFSGHQFPNYSSELNVNALLLGDSALYLCASDRQGDMWEQYFGPGTRLTVT.

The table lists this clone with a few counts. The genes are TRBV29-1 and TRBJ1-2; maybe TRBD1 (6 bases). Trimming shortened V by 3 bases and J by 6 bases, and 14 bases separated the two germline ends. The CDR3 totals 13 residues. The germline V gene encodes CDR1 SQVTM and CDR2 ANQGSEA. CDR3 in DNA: TGCAGCGTTGAGCTTACAGGGTACAATGGCTACACCTTC. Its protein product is CSVELTGYNGYTF. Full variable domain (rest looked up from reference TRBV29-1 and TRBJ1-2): SAVISQKPSRDICQRGTSLTIQCQVDSQVTMMFWYRQQPGQSLTLIATANQGSEATYESGFVIDKFPISRPNLTFSTLTVSNMSPEDSSIYLCSVELTGYNGYTFGSGTRLTVV.

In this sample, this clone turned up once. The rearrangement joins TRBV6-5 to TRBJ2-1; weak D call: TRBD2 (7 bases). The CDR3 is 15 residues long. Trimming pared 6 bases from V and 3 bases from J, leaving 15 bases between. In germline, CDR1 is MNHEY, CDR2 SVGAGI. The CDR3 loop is CASSLAGGRYNEQFF. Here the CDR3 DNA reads TGTGCCAGCAGCCTAGCCGGGGGGCGCTACAATGAGCAGTTCTTC.

In DNA form, the CDR3 reads TGTGCCAGCAGCGTGACAGGGGACCCAACTAATGAAAAACTGTTTTTT. It translates to CASSVTGDPTNEKLFF. The chain has TRBV9 and TRBJ1-4; 8 bases line up with TRBD1. V trimming: 2 bases; J trimming: 0 bases; junction bases outside the gene matches: 3. From germline, CDR1 is SGDLS and CDR2 YYNGEE. This CDR3 comprises 16 residues.

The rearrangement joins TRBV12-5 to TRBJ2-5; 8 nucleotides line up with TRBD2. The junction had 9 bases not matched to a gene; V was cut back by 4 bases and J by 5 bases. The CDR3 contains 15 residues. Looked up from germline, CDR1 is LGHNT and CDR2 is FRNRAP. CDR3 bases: TGTGCTAGTGGTTCGCCCCGGGCGGGGGGTGAGACCCAGTACTTC. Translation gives CASGSPRAGGETQYF.

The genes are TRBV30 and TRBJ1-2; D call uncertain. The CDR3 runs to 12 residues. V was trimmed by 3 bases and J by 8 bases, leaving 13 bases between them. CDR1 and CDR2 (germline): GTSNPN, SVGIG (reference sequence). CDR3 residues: CAWSGGPVGYTF. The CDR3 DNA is TGTGCCTGGAGCGGAGGGCCTGTGGGCTACACCTTC.

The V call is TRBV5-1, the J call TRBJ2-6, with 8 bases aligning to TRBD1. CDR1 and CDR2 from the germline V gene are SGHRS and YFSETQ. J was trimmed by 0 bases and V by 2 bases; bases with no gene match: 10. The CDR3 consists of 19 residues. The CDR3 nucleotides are TGCGCCAGCAGCTTCGGAGGGCGACAGGGGCTCTCTGGGGCCAACGTCCTGACTTTC. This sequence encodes CASSFGGRQGLSGANVLTF.

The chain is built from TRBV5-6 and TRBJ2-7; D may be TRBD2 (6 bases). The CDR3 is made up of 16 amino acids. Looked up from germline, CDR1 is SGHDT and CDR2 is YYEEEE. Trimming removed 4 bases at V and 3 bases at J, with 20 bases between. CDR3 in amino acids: CASSPLEGTFYYEQYF. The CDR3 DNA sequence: TGTGCCAGCAGCCCCCTGGAGGGTACCTTTTACTACGAGCAGTACTTC. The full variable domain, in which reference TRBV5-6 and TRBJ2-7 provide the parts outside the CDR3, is DAGVTQSPTHLIKTRGQQVTLRCSPKSGHDTVSWYQQALGQGPQFIFQYYEEEERQRGNFPDRFSGHQFPNYSSELNVNALLLGDSALYLCASSPLEGTFYYEQYFGPGTRLTVT.

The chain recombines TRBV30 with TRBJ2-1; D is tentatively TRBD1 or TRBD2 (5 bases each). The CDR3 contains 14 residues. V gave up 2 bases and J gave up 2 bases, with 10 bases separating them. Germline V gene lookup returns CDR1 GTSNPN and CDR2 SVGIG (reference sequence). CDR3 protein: CAWSWDGPYNEQFF. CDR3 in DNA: TGTGCCTGGAGTTGGGACGGTCCCTACAATGAGCAGTTCTTC.

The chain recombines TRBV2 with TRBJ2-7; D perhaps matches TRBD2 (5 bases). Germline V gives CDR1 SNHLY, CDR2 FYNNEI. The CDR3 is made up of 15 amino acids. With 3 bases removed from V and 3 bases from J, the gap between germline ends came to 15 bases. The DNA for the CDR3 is TGTGCCAGCAGTGAGAGTCCTAGCTCAGGCTACGAGCAGTACTTC. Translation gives CASSESPSSGYEQYF.

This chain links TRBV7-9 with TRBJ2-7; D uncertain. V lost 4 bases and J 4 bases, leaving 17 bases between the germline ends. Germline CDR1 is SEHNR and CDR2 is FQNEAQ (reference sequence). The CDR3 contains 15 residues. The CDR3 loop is CASSYPHKGEYEQYF. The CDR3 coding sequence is TGTGCCAGCAGCTACCCTCATAAGGGCGAGTACGAGCAGTACTTC.

Here the CDR3 DNA reads TGTGCCAGCATTTCGGGGACCGAGCAGTACTTC. Amino acids: CASISGTEQYF. The chain carries TRBV2 and TRBJ2-7; TRBD1 or TRBD2 may be the D gene (5 bases each). Germline CDR1 SNHLY, CDR2 FYNNEI. V gave up 7 bases and J gave up 6 bases, with 10 bases separating them. The CDR3 sequence is 11 residues long.

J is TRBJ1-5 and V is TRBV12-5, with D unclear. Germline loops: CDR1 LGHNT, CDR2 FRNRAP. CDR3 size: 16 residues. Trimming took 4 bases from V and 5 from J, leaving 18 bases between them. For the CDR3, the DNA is TGTGCTAGTGGTTCGGTAAGACAATCCGGGGATCAGCCCCAGCATTTT. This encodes CASGSVRQSGDQPQHF.

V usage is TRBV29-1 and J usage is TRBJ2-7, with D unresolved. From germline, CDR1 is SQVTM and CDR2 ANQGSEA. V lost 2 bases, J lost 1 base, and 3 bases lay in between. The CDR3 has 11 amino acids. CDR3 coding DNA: TGCAGCGTTGAAAGGTCCTACGAGCAGTACTTC. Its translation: CSVERSYEQYF.